This T cell receptor beta chain was profiled in a study of T-cell memory formation after mild COVID-19. The overall study: Clustering of TCRs was largely donor specific. Points from the study as a whole: Contracting CD8+ clones were enriched in EMRA, CD4+ mainly in CM and EM.

The CDR3 totals 13 residues. CDR1 is LGHNA and CDR2 is YNFKEQ in the germline V gene. Trimming pared 1 base from V and 12 bases from J, leaving 13 bases between. As regards this clonotype: Its antigen is currently unknown.

TCRdb passed the 5' RACE reads through MiXCR, listing each CDR3 protein once. The sample includes 280,000 or so distinct CDR3 sequences, 7% to 10% of them seen just once. This sequence was found in a man between 18 and 29 years old who had mild COVID-19 (a few samples of this study predate the infection). Cell type and time point are not known. The sequenced sample was PBMCs or a T cell subset sorted from them (not recorded which). The rearrangement joins TRBV4-2 to TRBJ2-1, with unresolved D. CDR3 DNA: TGTGCCAGCAGCCAAGTTGCGGATGCGGTGCAGTTCTTC. Protein: CASSQVADAVQFF.